The clone carrying this T cell receptor (beta chain) occurred once. Its specificity is not known. The CDR3 runs 12 residues. Per the germline V gene, CDR1 is SGHRS and CDR2 is YFSETQ. V dropped 4 bases and J dropped 3 bases, with 7 bases sitting between them. The record originates from a study of PD-1 blockade in classical Hodgkin lymphoma. Using immunoSEQ multiplex PCR, the repertoire was profiled, and TCRdb retains in-frame clones only, with some absent. The sample has about 32,000 clones, around 89% seen once. Study-wide findings and caveats: Repertoire differences lack defined causes, possibly disease activity or prior therapy. Relapsed/refractory patients reportedly had the lowest baseline TCR diversity, below newly diagnosed patients, who were below healthy donors.

The time point: newly diagnosed, previously untreated cHL patient sample. Negative selection with magnetic separation was used to purify CD4+ T cells from thawed PBMCs. PBMCs representing newly diagnosed, untreated classical Hodgkin lymphoma functioned as the comparison. The sequenced sample was CD4+ T cells from blood. The chain joins TRBV5-1 to TRBJ1-1, with D perhaps matching TRBD1 (6 bases). The receptor was isolated from a human donor with classical Hodgkin lymphoma. This CDR3 is CASSRTDTEAFF. CDR3 DNA: TGCGCCAGCAGCAGGACAGACACTGAAGCTTTCTTT.